This TCR beta chain was profiled in a study of OX40 agonist ivuxolimab in advanced cancers. Libraries were prepared by immunoSEQ multiplex PCR; TCRdb keeps only in-frame clonotypes and omits some of them. Here the sample spans about 66,000 clones, over 75% being singletons. Per the germline V gene, CDR1 is SGDLS and CDR2 is YYNGEE. V lost 0 bases to trimming and J lost 5 bases, with 11 bases between them. The CDR3 sequence is 15 residues long. The receptor was isolated from an adult with an advanced solid tumor such as melanoma, head and neck, liver or kidney cancer. The sequenced sample was CD4+ or CD8+ T cells sorted from blood, obtained in a trial of the OX40 agonist ivuxolimab. V and J are TRBV9 and TRBJ1-4; D unclear. The CDR3 here is CASSVEGSPNEKLFF. CDR3 coding DNA: TGTGCCAGCAGCGTAGAAGGCAGCCCCAATGAAAAACTGTTTTTT.